This T cell receptor (beta chain) was recorded in a study of cytomegalovirus exposure and HLA in healthy donors. The PCR ran on 60 Vbeta and 13 Jbeta primers. The table came from immunoSEQ multiplex PCR; TCRdb's copy has only in-frame clones and leaves some out. Here the sample spans about 160,000 clones, roughly 82% being singletons. Germline CDR1 and CDR2: SGHNT and YYREEE (reference sequence). Trimming removed 3 bases from V and 4 bases from J, with 17 bases in between. CDR3 length: 15 amino acids. This clonotype was obtained from a girl aged 5-17 years in good health and CMV-seropositive. The sample comprised PBMCs. V is TRBV5-4 and J is TRBJ2-7, with D perhaps TRBD1 (5 bases). CDR3 bases: TGTGCCAGCAGCTCAGTTTCATCCAGGGATTACGAGCAGTACTTC. It translates to CASSSVSSRDYEQYF.